This T cell receptor (beta chain) was retrieved from a study of tumor and adjacent non-tumor tissue in lung cancer. RNA was extracted from bulk tissue without any cell sorting. Chemotherapy-naive patients with new lung cancer underwent thoracic surgery in China, August–late 2014. Comments on this clonotype: A junction end diverges from the germline sequence, so it may reflect a read error.

The library came from three nested PCR rounds adapted from ARM-PCR protocols. MiXCR, applied by TCRdb to the multiplex PCR reads, yields one record per CDR3 protein. The sample holds about 200,000 distinct CDR3 sequences; less than 80% are singletons and the top ten take 20% to 25%. Sequenced: lung tumor tissue. The TCR originated in a man aged 55 to 70 with non-small cell lung cancer.

CDR3 sequence reads: CDSSQVGRELYGYTF. The DNA for the CDR3 is TGTGACAGCAGCCAAGTAGGCAGGGAGCTCTATGGCTACACTTTC. The V call is TRBV4-2, the J call TRBJ1-2; possible D gene TRBD1, 5 bases. The length of the CDR3 is 15 residues. Germline loops: CDR1 LGHNA, CDR2 YNFKEQ.